This T cell receptor (beta chain) is drawn from a study of patients and donors after allogeneic stem cell transplantation. On this clonotype itself: An end of the junction differs from the germline gene, which may be a read error.

A single record per CDR3 protein comes from TCRdb applying MiXCR to the RT-PCR reads. The repertoire holds about 150,000 distinct CDR3 sequences, with roughly two fifths as singletons. The CDR3 is 15 amino acids. Sample: blood, either unsorted or a sorted T cell fraction (not recorded which). This chain uses TRBV12-3 or TRBV12-4 with TRBJ1-4; D call uncertain. This sequence originates from a human donor who was either an allogeneic HSCT recipient or a stem cell or donor lymphocyte infusion donor (not recorded which). It is not recorded whose cells these are; they may come from a transplant donor. The CDR3 nucleotides read TGTGCCAGCAGCCCGATTGGGTCAACCAATGAAAAACTGTTTTTT. Translation: CASSPIGSTNEKLFF.